The 10 T cell receptor beta chains given below trace back to one sample, sequenced in a study of T cell responses to AZD1222 COVID-19 vaccine. The repertoire was sequenced with immunoSEQ multiplex PCR; TCRdb's copy has only in-frame clones and lacks some. The table lists about 72,000 clones, approximately 90% of them singletons, with more than 25% in the top ten. The material sequenced was peripheral blood, taken 28 days after the second AZD1222 dose. Source of these receptors: an adult who received the AZD1222 COVID-19 vaccine.

The chain couples TRBV4-3 to TRBJ2-1; D is perhaps TRBD2 (6 bases). The V end lost 2 bases, the J end lost 3 bases, and 11 bases lay between the germline ends. Germline CDR1 is LGHNA and CDR2 is YSLEER. This CDR3 is 15 amino acids long. The CDR3 sequence is CASSQSLAYYNEQFF. CDR3 DNA sequence: TGCGCCAGCAGCCAAAGCCTAGCGTACTACAATGAGCAGTTCTTC.

A single count supports this clone. This chain uses TRBV5-4 with TRBJ2-2; TRBD2 matches at 11 bases. Losses at the gene ends were 4 bases for V and 5 bases for J; bases not matched to a gene: 4. CDR3 size: 15 residues. Germline-derived CDR1 and CDR2 are SGHNT and YYREEE (reference sequence). CDR3 DNA sequence: TGTGCCAGCAGCCCTCGACTAGCGGGAACCGGGGAGCTGTTTTTT. Translation: CASSPRLAGTGELFF.

The chain carries TRBV6-5 and TRBJ2-7, with TRBD1 matching over 9 bases. There are 14 residues in the CDR3. The trim removed 6 bases at V and 3 bases at J, leaving 6 bases unmatched. CDR1 is MNHEY and CDR2 is SVGAGI in the germline V gene. The CDR3: CASRALTGGYEQYF. CDR3 coding DNA: TGTGCCAGCAGAGCCCTGACAGGGGGCTACGAGCAGTACTTC.

The V gene is TRBV6-5, the J gene TRBJ2-1; D tentatively fits TRBD1 or TRBD2 (5 bases each). The V gene lost 2 bases and the J gene lost 7 bases, with 15 bases spanning the gap. Germline assignment: CDR1 MNHEY and CDR2 SVGAGI. This CDR3 is 15 amino acids long. DNA for the CDR3: TGTGCCAGCAGTTACCTGGGGGTGCAGCGTAATGAGCAGTTCTTC. It encodes CASSYLGVQRNEQFF.

The sample holds a few counts of this clone. For the CDR3, the DNA is TGTGCCAGTTGGCCCGATGGACCGGGAAGCTCCTACGAGCAGTACTTC. Translating it yields CASWPDGPGSSYEQYF. This rearrangement joins TRBV7-8 to TRBJ2-7; perhaps TRBD2 as D (5 bases). The CDR3 consists of 16 residues. Germline lookup yields CDR1 SGHVS and CDR2 FQNEAQ. The ends were cut back, 9 bases at V and 0 bases at J, with 21 bases in the middle.

The chain couples TRBV18 to TRBJ1-3; D gene unclear. In germline, CDR1 is KGHSH, CDR2 LQKENI. This CDR3 is 14 amino acids long. The V end was cut by 0 bases, the J end by 4 bases, with 7 bases between. CDR3 coding DNA: TGTGCCAGCTCACCACCGTCAGCAGGAAACACCATATATTTT. Its translation is CASSPPSAGNTIYF.

The V and J genes are TRBV12-3 or TRBV12-4 and TRBJ1-5; D possibly corresponds to TRBD1 (5 bases). The ends were cut back, 4 bases at V and 5 bases at J, with 9 bases in the middle. The CDR3 consists of 13 residues. The CDR3: CASSWGGDQPQHF. In nucleotides, the CDR3 is TGTGCCAGCAGTTGGGGGGGGGATCAGCCCCAGCATTTT.

The genes are TRBV5-1 and TRBJ1-5; tentative D call: TRBD1 (6 bases). The CDR3 extends over 15 amino acids. Germline CDR1 and CDR2: SGHRS and YFSETQ. V was cut by 0 bases and J by 5 bases, with 12 bases left in between. CDR3 DNA: TGCGCCAGCAGCTTGGAGGGGGACACCCATCAGCCCCAGCATTTT. Its translation is CASSLEGDTHQPQHF.

V and J are TRBV6-5 and TRBJ1-1, with no clear D. Deletions cut 5 bases from V and 0 bases from J, with 7 bases between. Germline CDR1 is MNHEY and CDR2 is SVGAGI. This CDR3 has 13 residues. Here the CDR3 reads CASSLRVNTEAFF. The CDR3 nucleotides read TGTGCCAGCAGTCTTAGGGTGAACACTGAAGCTTTCTTT.

The chain has TRBV11-2 and TRBJ2-2; 9 bases agree with TRBD1. The CDR3 is 18 residues long. From germline, CDR1 is SGHAT and CDR2 FQNNGV. The J segment lost 6 bases and the V segment lost 3 bases, leaving 14 bases of the junction unmatched. The CDR3 nucleotides are TGTGCCAGCAGCTTTTCTATAGGGACAGGGTTTAGTTCCGGGGAGCTGTTTTTT. Its protein product is CASSFSIGTGFSSGELFF.